The T cell receptor (beta chain) under discussion was sequenced for a study of blood T cells in healthy people across ages (dated by TCRdb to about 2015). With respect to the entire study: In model experiments, roughly one uniquely barcoded TCR beta cDNA molecule per two T cells was captured by template switching. To avoid experimental bias, donors of different ages were spread randomly across the sequencing lanes. Four age groups were formed from the donors: young (average about 16 years), middle-aged (approximately 40), aged (about 62) and long-lived (82). Two additional independent replicas of 1 million unique cDNA reads from the same blood draw were analyzed for two donors (one aged 18 to 30 and one aged 80 or older). The study measured age-related changes in TCR beta repertoire diversity using deep sequencing normalized with unique cDNA molecular identifiers.

From the cysteine up to the phenylalanine, the CDR3 has a length of 15 residues. The entry retains the CDR3 DNA only, 45 bases that are in frame from base 1. CDR1 is given as MGHDK and CDR2 as SYGVNS, both from the germline V gene. Trimming takes 8 bases off V and 4 bases off J; junction bases not matched to a gene: 10. Donors were 30 to 45 systemically healthy Caucasian individuals from Russia aged roughly 6 to 100 years. Around 9.8 milliliters of peripheral blood were collected from each donor into EDTA-treated Vacutainer tubes. Ficoll-Paque density-gradient centrifugation was used to isolate PBMCs, with at least 7 million per sample. Trizol reagent was used to extract total RNA from PBMCs, with at least 6 micrograms per sample. For every donor, an aliquot of PBMCs went through flow cytometry to measure the percentages of naive CD45RAhigh/CD27high T cells. The full study reports these points: Compared with the aged group, more naive CD4+ T cells, fewer expanded clones and increased TCR diversity were shown by the long-lived group, suggesting age selection. A strong correlation was found between observed TCR beta diversity and the percentage of naive T cells measured by flow cytometry. Estimates of total diversity from one million sequenced T cells were regarded as lower bounds and underestimates. Because profiling used bulk unsorted PBMCs, naive and antigen-experienced compartments could not be compared conclusively. Donor CMV infection status was unknown, potentially confounding age-related changes in expanded clonotypes. Observed TCR beta diversity per million T cells fell roughly linearly with age, and a significant reduction was already apparent by age roughly 40.

The sample holds many counts of this clonotype. Its target antigen remains unknown. No per-base quality is available; no much larger clone lies one base away. The protocol used for the library was 5' RACE. Sequencing took place on an Illumina HiSeq 2500. A second PCR of roughly 6 to 12 cycles was performed with a sample-barcoded 5' primer and a J-beta primer mix. Each TCR beta cDNA molecule received a unique molecular identifier from a template-switch 5' adaptor carrying 12 random nucleotides. Each sample yielded at least 2.5 million CDR3-containing paired-end reads. The Mint cDNA synthesis kit, primed by a TRBC-specific oligonucleotide, was used to synthesize first-strand cDNA from all RNA. Following uracil-DNA glycosylase treatment, all cDNA underwent a first 18-cycle PCR with the universal primers M1SS and BC2_uni_R. For the original study's pipeline: Normalization of each sample was performed by random selection of 1 million high-quality reads, each carrying a distinct molecular identifier. Reads sharing molecular identifiers were discarded rather than binned into consensus sequences. MiTCR, set to a Q25 quality threshold and the strictest error-elimination algorithm, was used for CDR3 identification, clonotype clustering and error correction. A nonparametric unseen species model with Euler transformation was used to estimate lower-bound total TCR beta diversity. TCRdb trimmed the raw reads at Q25, called clones with MiXCR and kept productive beta chains. Rows are unified per CDR3 protein, each entry keeping the most common DNA and genes. TCRdb, not the authors, supplied the V and J calls. Counted in this sample were approximately 700,000 distinct CDR3 sequences; about 30% of them appeared once. The leading ten clones occupy less than 20% of the sample.

The TCR comes from a woman aged 80 or over in good health. Donor details come from another sample of the same person, matched by shared clones. The sequence links TRBV25-1 to TRBJ2-1, with 8 bases matching TRBD2. Sequencing was done on a sample of blood. The encoded CDR3 is CASGRLAGSYNEQFF. In nucleotide form, the sequence is TGTGCCAGCGGACGATTAGCGGGGTCATACAATGAGCAGTTCTTC.